A single sample gave rise to the 7 T cell receptor beta chains below, sequenced in a study of cytomegalovirus exposure and HLA in healthy donors. 60 Vbeta and 13 Jbeta primers were used in PCR. Repertoires were generated with immunoSEQ multiplex PCR, while TCRdb's copy carries only in-frame clones and drops some. Here the sample spans around 62,000 clones, roughly 80% being singletons. Sequencing was done on a sample of PBMCs. These receptors all come from a woman in her 30s in good health and CMV-seronegative.

Concerning this clone: The junction and the germline gene differ at one end; a read error may be behind it. The CDR3 is CSAPGGSPHHF. The CDR3 DNA reads as TGCAGTGCTCCAGGGGGTTCACCCCACCACTTT. This chain connects TRBV20-1 to TRBJ1-6, with 7 bases lining up with TRBD1. CDR3 length equals 11 residues. Germline loops: CDR1 DFQATT, CDR2 SNEGSKA (reference sequence).

Only a few counts were recorded for this clone. This chain's CDR3 is CASSTEVGQPQHF. CDR3 bases: TGTGCCAGCAGTACCGAAGTGGGCCAGCCCCAGCATTTT. The J gene is TRBJ1-5, the V gene TRBV6-4; no clear D gene. Germline CDR1 and CDR2: MRHNA and SNTAGT. Deletions cut 5 bases from V and 7 bases from J, with 12 bases between. This CDR3 region has 13 residues.

In this sample, this clone turned up a few times. This chain joins TRBV5-1 and TRBJ1-1; D gene unclear. This CDR3 has 16 amino acids. Germline V gives CDR1 SGHRS, CDR2 YFSETQ. Trimming left V 4 bases short and J 0 bases short, with 16 bases between. The CDR3 here is CASSTATDGVNTEAFF. The CDR3 DNA reads TGCGCCAGCAGCACGGCCACCGACGGGGTGAACACTGAAGCTTTCTTT.

The chain combines TRBV19 with TRBJ2-5, with no clear D. CDR1 and CDR2 from the germline V gene are LNHDA and SQIVND (reference sequence). This CDR3 comprises 13 residues. The germline V and J ends were trimmed by 5 bases and 3 bases, with 10 bases remaining between them. CDR3 DNA sequence: TGTGCCAGTAGTCTCGCTACCGAAGAGACCCAGTACTTC. It specifies CASSLATEETQYF.

Worth noting for this clone: At one of its ends the junction is not consistent with the germline gene, which may arise from a read error. The chain couples TRBV7-9 to TRBJ1-6; D not resolved. The CDR3 has 15 residues. Germline V gene data show CDR1 as SEHNR and CDR2 as FQNEAQ (reference sequence). The CDR3 DNA reads TGTTCCAGCAGCTTGGAGAGCTCCTATAATTCACCCCTCCACTTT. Translating gives CSSSLESSYNSPLHF.

This sequence joins TRBV28 and TRBJ2-2; tentative D call: TRBD2 (6 bases). The germline gives CDR1 MDHEN, CDR2 SYDVKM. The CDR3 loop spans 19 amino acids. Trimming took off 6 bases at V and 2 bases at J, with 25 bases between the two ends. CDR3 sequence: CASSAPGWGDALNTGELFF. The CDR3 bases are TGTGCCAGCAGCGCCCCCGGGTGGGGGGACGCGTTAAACACCGGGGAGCTGTTTTTT.

The chain links TRBV27 to TRBJ1-2, with D possibly being TRBD1 (5 bases). CDR1 is MNHEY, CDR2 SMNVEV, per germline (reference sequence). The CDR3 spans 19 residues. The V end lost 0 bases, the J end lost 0 bases, and 20 bases lay between the germline ends. This CDR3 reads CASSLSKGRVPQANYGYTF. CDR3 DNA sequence: TGTGCCAGCAGTTTATCGAAGGGCAGGGTCCCCCAAGCTAACTATGGCTACACCTTC.